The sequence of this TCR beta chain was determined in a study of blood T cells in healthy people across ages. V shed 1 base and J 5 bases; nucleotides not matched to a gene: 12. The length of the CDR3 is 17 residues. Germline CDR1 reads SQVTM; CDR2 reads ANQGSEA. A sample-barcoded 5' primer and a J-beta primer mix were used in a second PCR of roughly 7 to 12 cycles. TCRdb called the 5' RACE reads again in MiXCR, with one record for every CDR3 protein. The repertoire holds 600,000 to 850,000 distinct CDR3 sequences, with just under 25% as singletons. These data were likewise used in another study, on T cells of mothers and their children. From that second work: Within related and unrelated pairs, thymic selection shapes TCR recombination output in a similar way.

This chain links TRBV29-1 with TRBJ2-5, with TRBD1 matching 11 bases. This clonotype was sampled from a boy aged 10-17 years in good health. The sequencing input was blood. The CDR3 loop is CSVEANRGQGDYETQYF. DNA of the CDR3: TGCAGCGTTGAAGCAAACCGGGGACAGGGGGATTATGAGACCCAGTACTTC.